Shown below are 17 T cell receptor beta chains from a single sample sequenced in a study of Graves' ophthalmopathy and Graves' hyperthyroidism. Scientists amplified the TCR beta CDR3 regions from RNA transcripts. The first round was an RT-PCR with HTBI primers, and the second round was a multiplex PCR. TCRdb ran MiXCR on the multiplex PCR reads and lists one entry per CDR3 protein. The sample has around 470,000 distinct CDR3 sequences; approximately 14% are singletons. Source material: blood. The receptors here all came from a woman under 40 with Graves' ophthalmopathy.

This clonotype was counted a few times. One base away lies a much larger clone, so this may be a sequencing read error. This chain joins TRBV11-3 and TRBJ2-7; 9 nucleotides align to TRBD1. This CDR3 spans 15 amino acids. CDR1 is SGHNT and CDR2 is YENEEA in the germline V gene. CDR3 sequence reads: CASSLGTGESYGQYF. The CDR3 DNA follows: TGTGCCAGCAGCTTAGGGACAGGGGAAAGCTACGGGCAGTACTTC.

This clonotype was detected ten times or more. The V call is TRBV6-2 or TRBV6-3, the J call TRBJ2-7, with 10 positions matching TRBD2. Per the germline V gene, CDR1 is MNHEY and CDR2 is SVGEGT. The CDR3 contains 15 residues. With V trimmed by 2 bases and J by 3 bases, 4 bases remained unmatched. CDR3 DNA sequence: TGTGCCAGCAGTTACAACCCTAGCGGGAGCTACGAGCAGTACTTC. Amino acids: CASSYNPSGSYEQYF.

In its sample, this clonotype was seen many times. The chain joins TRBV7-2 to TRBJ2-5, with a possible D match to TRBD1 (6 bases). V lost 8 bases and J 5 bases, leaving 15 bases between the germline ends. Germline CDR1 is SGHTA and CDR2 is FQGNSA. CDR3 length equals 13 residues. CDR3 DNA: TGTGCCAGCCGACCGACAGGTCTCGAGACCCAGTACTTC. It specifies CASRPTGLETQYF.

There are many counts of this clonotype. This chain's CDR3 is CASSLGTGHTGELFF. Written as DNA, the CDR3 is TGTGCCAGCAGTCTTGGGACAGGGCACACCGGGGAGCTGTTTTTT. The chain is built from TRBV28 and TRBJ2-2; 9 bases fit TRBD1. Germline V gene lookup returns CDR1 MDHEN and CDR2 SYDVKM. The length of the CDR3 is 15 residues. With V trimmed by 5 bases and J by 3 bases, 4 bases remained unmatched.

V usage is TRBV6-5 and J usage is TRBJ1-6; 11 bases are shared with TRBD1. Germline V lookup: CDR1 MNHEY, CDR2 SVGAGI. V trimming: 0 bases; J trimming: 9 bases; junction bases outside the gene matches: 1. This CDR3 is built from 15 residues. The CDR3 protein is CASSYSGTGGSPLHF. As DNA, the CDR3 is TGTGCCAGCAGTTACTCCGGGACAGGGGGTTCACCCCTCCACTTT.

This clonotype was observed at least ten times. V usage is TRBV29-1 and J usage is TRBJ1-2; D gene uncertain. Trimming stripped 7 bases from V and 8 bases from J, with 23 bases between. In germline, CDR1 is SQVTM, CDR2 ANQGSEA. The CDR3 loop spans 14 amino acids. Here the CDR3 reads CSAGAGRVLEGYTF. In DNA form, the CDR3 reads TGCAGCGCCGGTGCCGGGCGGGTTTTGGAGGGCTACACCTTC. The entire variable domain, with the rest obtained from reference TRBV29-1 and TRBJ1-2, is as follows: SAVISQKPSRDICQRGTSLTIQCQVDSQVTMMFWYRQQPGQSLTLIATANQGSEATYESGFVIDKFPISRPNLTFSTLTVSNMSPEDSSIYLCSAGAGRVLEGYTFGSGTRLTVV.

This clonotype was recorded at least ten times. The V call is TRBV29-1, the J call TRBJ1-2, with D unclear. V was clipped by 6 bases and J by 6 bases, with 8 bases between them. This CDR3 is built from 10 residues. Germline-derived CDR1 and CDR2 are SQVTM and ANQGSEA. In nucleotides, the CDR3 is TGCAGCGTGCCCACAGATGGCTACACCTTC. Translated, it gives CSVPTDGYTF.

This clonotype showed up many times. The chain has TRBV19 and TRBJ1-3, with TRBD1 matching over 7 bases. The CDR3 is 13 residues long. The V gene end was trimmed by 9 bases and the J gene end by 0 bases; junction bases not matched to a gene: 2. Per the germline V gene, CDR1 is LNHDA and CDR2 is SQIVND (reference sequence). The CDR3 sequence is CASGTASGNTIYF. Written as DNA, the CDR3 is TGTGCCAGCGGGACAGCCTCTGGAAACACCATATATTTT.

This clonotype was seen repeatedly, ten times or more. The chain employs TRBV19 and TRBJ2-7; TRBD1 agrees at 8 bases. CDR3 length: 15 amino acids. In germline, CDR1 is LNHDA, CDR2 SQIVND (reference sequence). J was trimmed by 3 bases and V by 6 bases; bases with no gene match: 10. CDR3 protein: CASSQPGQGDYEQYF. In DNA, the CDR3 is TGTGCCAGTAGCCAACCCGGACAGGGAGACTACGAGCAGTACTTC.

At least ten counts were recorded for this clonotype. V usage is TRBV12-3 or TRBV12-4 and J usage is TRBJ2-7; either TRBD1 or TRBD2 may fit D (5 bases each). The CDR3 runs to 12 residues. The V end was cut by 3 bases, the J end by 6 bases, with 9 bases between. CDR3 coding DNA: TGTGCCAGCAGTTTTGAGGGACCCGAGCAGTACTTC. This codes for CASSFEGPEQYF.

The sample holds a few counts of this clonotype. This chain joins TRBV13 and TRBJ1-2; maybe TRBD1 (6 bases). This CDR3 has 14 residues. Germline V gene data show CDR1 as PRHDT and CDR2 as FYEKMQ (reference sequence). V was clipped by 1 base and J by 3 bases, with 9 bases between them. The CDR3 DNA follows: TGTGCCAGCAGCTTAGCGGGGACATACTATGGCTACACCTTC. Its translation: CASSLAGTYYGYTF.

The rearrangement joins TRBV28 to TRBJ1-5; maybe TRBD1 (6 bases). Per the germline V gene, CDR1 is MDHEN and CDR2 is SYDVKM. The CDR3 totals 15 residues. Trimming pared 3 bases from V and 1 base from J, leaving 10 bases between. This chain's CDR3 is CASSFQGRSNQPQHF. The CDR3 bases are TGTGCCAGCAGTTTCCAGGGGCGAAGCAATCAGCCCCAGCATTTT.

This clonotype was seen at least ten times. The chain links TRBV24-1 to TRBJ1-3, with D possibly TRBD1 on 5 matching bases. V dropped 2 bases and J dropped 10 bases, with 14 bases sitting between them. Germline V gives CDR1 KGHDR, CDR2 SFDVKD. The length of the CDR3 is 14 residues. The CDR3 loop is CATSDYDGTRTIYF. CDR3 nucleotides: TGTGCCACCAGTGATTATGACGGGACGCGGACCATATATTTT.

In this sample, this clonotype turned up a few times. The rearrangement uses TRBV6-1 and TRBJ2-5; D ambiguous. Deletions cut 7 bases from V and 0 bases from J, with 12 bases between. CDR3 size: 14 residues. Germline V gene sequence: CDR1 MNHNS, CDR2 SASEGT. CDR3 sequence (DNA): TGTGCCAGCATCCCGACTGGGTACCAAGAGACCCAGTACTTC. Translating gives CASIPTGYQETQYF.

In its sample, this clonotype was seen many times. The rearrangement links TRBV4-1 to TRBJ2-2, with TRBD2 matching over 11 bases. V gave up 6 bases and J gave up 4 bases; unmatched junction bases: 4. The germline V gene has CDR1 MGHRA and CDR2 YSYEKL. The CDR3 has 15 amino acids. CDR3 protein: CASRLAGAGTGELFF. CDR3 bases: TGCGCCAGCAGACTAGCGGGGGCGGGCACCGGGGAGCTGTTTTTT.

The J gene is TRBJ1-1, the V gene TRBV19, with D hard to call. This CDR3 spans 14 amino acids. V was pared by 7 bases and J by 1 base, with 13 bases between. The germline V gene encodes CDR1 LNHDA and CDR2 SQIVND (reference sequence). CDR3 nucleotide sequence: TGTGCCAGTACCCCACGTTCGAAGAACACTGAAGCTTTCTTT. Its translation is CASTPRSKNTEAFF.

This clonotype was recorded many times. The chain recombines TRBV27 with TRBJ1-5; D not certain. V was clipped by 6 bases and J by 5 bases, with 2 bases between them. This CDR3 comprises 10 residues. The V gene's germline CDR1 is MNHEY and CDR2 SMNVEV (reference sequence). Here the CDR3 reads CASSYQPQHF. The CDR3 DNA is TGTGCCAGCAGCTATCAGCCCCAGCATTTT.